This is a list of T cell receptor beta chains from one sample in a study of cytomegalovirus exposure and HLA in healthy donors. Assay: immunoSEQ multiplex PCR; the TCRdb copy retains only in-frame clones and omits some. This sample yields some 190,000 clones, of which more than 70% are seen a single time; around 0.99% belongs to the top ten. The sequenced sample was PBMCs. These receptors were obtained from a woman in her thirties or forties in good health and CMV-seronegative. Each CDR3 is given with its conserved first and last residue. D genes are given only for firm matches. Size values are once, few and many counts, or a class for expanded clones, and some rows have none.

clone_size j_call v_call d_call cdr3_nt cdr3_aa
NA TRBJ1-4 TRBV5-1 NA TGCGCCAGCAGCTTGGACGCCAGGGGCGGACTGTTTTTT CASSLDARGGLFF
NA TRBJ2-7 TRBV25-1 NA TGTGCCAGCAGTGAATGGAGCGACTCCTACGAGCAGTACTTC CASSEWSDSYEQYF
few TRBJ1-1 TRBV19 TRBD1 TGTGCCAGTAGTCCAGACAGGGGTTGGGCTAACACTGAAGCTTTCTTT CASSPDRGWANTEAFF
NA TRBJ1-1 TRBV29-1 TRBD1 TGCAGCGTTTGGGACAGGGACGACACTGAAGCTTTCTTT CSVWDRDDTEAFF
NA TRBJ2-2 TRBV5-4 TRBD1 TGTGCCAGCAGTACGGGACAGACGAACACCGGGGAGCTGTTTTTT CASSTGQTNTGELFF
few TRBJ2-1 TRBV7-2 NA TGTGCCAGCAGCTCCCTCGACGGGAGTTCGCGGAATGAGCAGTTCTTC CASSSLDGSSRNEQFF
NA TRBJ1-6 TRBV11-3 TRBD1 TGTGCCAGCAGCGCGGGACAGGGGGATTCACCCCTCCACTTT CASSAGQGDSPLHF
NA TRBJ2-7 TRBV9 NA TGTGCCAGCAGCTCAGGGACACCTGGCTACGAGCAGTACTTC CASSSGTPGYEQYF
medium-sized TRBJ2-5 TRBV7-3 TRBD2 TGTGCCAGCAGCCTGGCGGGAGGGCTGGTAGAGACCCAGTACTTC CASSLAGGLVETQYF
NA TRBJ1-2 TRBV25-1 NA TGTGCCAGCGCAGGTCCCAAATCCCTATATGGCTACACCTTC CASAGPKSLYGYTF
NA TRBJ2-7 TRBV5-1 TRBD2 TGCGCCAGCAGCTCAAGCTTCGGGGGGAGGGCCTTCTCCGAGCAGTACTTC CASSSSFGGRAFSEQYF
NA TRBJ2-3 TRBV6-1 NA TGTGCCAGCAGTGAAAACTGGAGGAGGGCAGATACGCAGTATTTT CASSENWRRADTQYF
NA TRBJ2-2 TRBV7-3 NA TGTGCCAGCAGCCGTGACACGCTCGGGGAGCTGTTTTTT CASSRDTLGELFF
NA TRBJ1-4 TRBV2 NA TGTGCCATCCAAAGACTCTCTCGGAGTGAAAAACTGTTTTTT CAIQRLSRSEKLFF
once TRBJ2-1 TRBV29-1 TRBD2 TGCAGCGGCCAGACTAGCGGGAGTAACAATGAGCAGTTCTTC CSGQTSGSNNEQFF
NA TRBJ2-2 TRBV28 TRBD1 TGTGCCAGCAGTTTAGGGACAGGGGCTGGGGAGCTGTTTTTT CASSLGTGAGELFF
NA TRBJ1-4 TRBV19 NA TGTGCCAGTAGTATGGAGTTTGAAAAACTGTTTTTT CASSMEFEKLFF
NA TRBJ1-2 TRBV30 NA TGTGCCTGGAGTCTTGGACAACATGGCTACACCTTC CAWSLGQHGYTF
NA TRBJ2-5 TRBV27 NA TGTGCCAGCAGGGACTGGGAAGAGACCCAGTACTTC CASRDWEETQYF
few TRBJ2-1 TRBV1 NA TGCACCAGCAGCCAAGACGGGGGAAGCTCCTACAATGAGCAGTTCTTC CTSSQDGGSSYNEQFF
NA TRBJ2-1 TRBV6-1 NA TGTGCCAGCAGTGATGAGGTCCTTAATGAGCAGTTCTTC CASSDEVLNEQFF
NA TRBJ2-1 TRBV4-3 TRBD2 TGCGCCAGCAGCCAAACACCTGGGACTAGCGGATACAATGAGCAGTTCTTC CASSQTPGTSGYNEQFF
NA TRBJ1-3 TRBV7-8 NA TGTGCCAGCAGCCTATCAGGGGATTCTGGAAACACCATATATTTT CASSLSGDSGNTIYF
NA TRBJ2-3 TRBV13 NA TGTGCCAGCAGCTCGTCCGCAGAGCGAGCTACGCAGTATTTT CASSSSAERATQYF
NA TRBJ2-7 TRBV2 NA TGTGCCAGCAGTGATCCGGGGGACCCTAAAAACCACGAGCAGTACTTC CASSDPGDPKNHEQYF
NA TRBJ1-1 TRBV19 NA TGTGCCAGTAGTCCCCTCCCGACTGGGACTGAAGCTTTCTTT CASSPLPTGTEAFF
NA TRBJ1-1 TRBV7-9 TRBD1 TGTGCCAGCCATACAGGGGGTTTGAACACTGAAGCTTTCTTT CASHTGGLNTEAFF
NA TRBJ2-5 TRBV5-4 NA TGTGCCAGCAGCTACACCCCTGCCGGGTCCCAAGAGACCCAGTACTTC CASSYTPAGSQETQYF
NA TRBJ2-5 TRBV7-9 NA TGTGCCAGCAGCGGGGGAGGAGAGACCCAGTACTTC CASSGGGETQYF
NA TRBJ2-3 TRBV4-3 TRBD1 TGCGCCAGCAGCCAAGCCGGGACAGCCTCCACAGATACGCAGTATTTT CASSQAGTASTDTQYF
NA TRBJ1-2 TRBV6-6 TRBD1 TGTGCCAGCAGCAGGACAGGGGCGGGTGGCTACACCTTC CASSRTGAGGYTF
NA TRBJ1-5 TRBV5-6 NA TGTGCCAGCAGCCGTAATTCAGGGTCCGCTCAGCCCCAGCATTTT CASSRNSGSAQPQHF
NA TRBJ2-1 TRBV7-9 TRBD2 TGTGCCAGCAGAGGACTAGCCCACAATGAGCAGTTCTTC CASRGLAHNEQFF
once TRBJ2-1 TRBV2 NA TGTGCCAGCAGTGATTTCGACTCACGCCATGAGCAGTTCTTC CASSDFDSRHEQFF
NA TRBJ1-5 TRBV11-3 TRBD1 TGTGCCAGCAGCAGTACCCGGGACAGGGGCAATCAGCCCCAGCATTTT CASSSTRDRGNQPQHF
once TRBJ2-1 TRBV5-4 TRBD1 TGTGCCAGCAGCCGCGAGCCGGACAGGACCAATGAGCAGTTCTTC CASSREPDRTNEQFF
NA TRBJ1-2 TRBV6-1 NA TGTGCCAGCAGTGAAAACAGTCAATATGGCTACACCTTC CASSENSQYGYTF
few TRBJ1-4 TRBV19 TRBD1 TGTGCCAGTAGTAAGAGGGACAGCGGTGGGGAAAAACTGTTTTTT CASSKRDSGGEKLFF
NA TRBJ1-4 TRBV2 NA TGTGCCAGCTCTCAGACCCTCGGGGTTAATGAAAAACTGTTTTTT CASSQTLGVNEKLFF
NA TRBJ2-3 TRBV7-9 TRBD2 TGTGCCAGCAGCTTAGAAGGGACTAGCGGGACAGATACGCAGTATTTT CASSLEGTSGTDTQYF
once TRBJ1-1 TRBV15 TRBD1 TGTGCCACCAGCAGTAACAGGGGGCTTGACACTGAAGCTTTCTTT CATSSNRGLDTEAFF
NA TRBJ2-5 TRBV29-1 TRBD1 TGCAGCGTTGAAGAACAGGGGAGCCAAGAGACCCAGTACTTC CSVEEQGSQETQYF
NA TRBJ2-1 TRBV5-1 TRBD2 TGCGCCAGCTCGGGGACTAGCGGGAGGGCCGGGAATGAGCAGTTCTTC CASSGTSGRAGNEQFF
NA TRBJ1-3 TRBV9 NA TGTGCCAGCAGCCCTCATGGGGCCTCTGGAAACACCATATATTTT CASSPHGASGNTIYF
NA TRBJ2-1 TRBV7-3 NA TGTGCCAGCAGCTTAACGGGACTCCGCTCCTACAATGAGCAGTTCTTC CASSLTGLRSYNEQFF
few TRBJ2-5 TRBV7-2 NA TGTGCCAGCAGCCTCCTTCCGGGAGCCCAAGAGACCCAGTACTTC CASSLLPGAQETQYF
NA TRBJ2-7 TRBV19 NA TGTGCCAGTACTCCGGACAACTACGAGCAGTACTTC CASTPDNYEQYF